What follows is one T cell receptor (beta chain) and its context. This sample is drawn from a study of T cell responses to AZD1222 COVID-19 vaccine. V was pared by 3 bases and J by 6 bases, with 8 bases between. Germline CDR1 SNHLY, CDR2 FYNNEI. CDR3 length equals 12 residues. Produced via immunoSEQ multiplex PCR; TCRdb's table is partial and in-frame only. The sample includes 150,000 to 200,000 clones, 87% of them seen just once. This rearrangement joins TRBV2 to TRBJ1-1; D is undetermined. Sequencing used peripheral blood, obtained on day 0 of MenACWY control vaccination. The clonotype originates from an adult in good health. The CDR3 DNA reads as TGTGCCAGCAGTGACAGCGGGCCTGAAGCTTTCTTT. This translates into CASSDSGPEAFF.